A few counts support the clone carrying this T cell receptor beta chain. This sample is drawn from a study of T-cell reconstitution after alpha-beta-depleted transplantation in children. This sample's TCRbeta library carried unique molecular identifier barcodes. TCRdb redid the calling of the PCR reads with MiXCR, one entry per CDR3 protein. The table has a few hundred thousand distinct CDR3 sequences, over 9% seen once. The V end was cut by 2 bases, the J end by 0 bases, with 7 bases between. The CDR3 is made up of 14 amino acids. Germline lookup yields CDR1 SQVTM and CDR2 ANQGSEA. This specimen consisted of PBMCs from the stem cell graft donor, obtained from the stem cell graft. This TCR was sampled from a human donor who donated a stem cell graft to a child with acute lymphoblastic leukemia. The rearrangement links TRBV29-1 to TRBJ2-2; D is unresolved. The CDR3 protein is CSVEIWANTGELFF. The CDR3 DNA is TGCAGCGTTGAAATTTGGGCGAACACCGGGGAGCTGTTTTTT.